These 3 T cell receptor beta chains were sequenced from one sample in a study of T-cell memory formation after mild COVID-19 (dated by TCRdb to the early 2020s). Receptors were amplified or captured by 5' RACE. The instrument given in TCRdb is Illumina NovaSeq 6000. TCRdb reran the public reads through fastp at Q25 and MiXCR, keeping productive beta chains. A single entry per CDR3 protein holds the most common genes and DNA from its merged rows. Counted in this sample were around 130,000 distinct CDR3 sequences; approximately 6.2% of them appeared once. The ten top clones hold roughly 2% of the sample. The sample taken for sequencing was PBMCs or a T cell subset sorted from them (not recorded which). The receptors shown here come from an adult woman who had mild COVID-19 (a few samples of this study predate the infection). The sample titles of this study are shuffled in the database, so cell type and time point are left out; the donor was told from shared clones.

In this sample, this clonotype turned up a few times. The J gene is TRBJ2-2, the V gene TRBV12-3 or TRBV12-4, with 9 positions matching TRBD2. The V gene end was trimmed by 10 bases and the J gene end by 4 bases; junction bases not matched to a gene: 7. CDR3 length equals 14 residues. CDR3 sequence (DNA): TGTGCCACGGAGACTAGCGGACCCACCGGGGAGCTGTTTTTT. Protein: CATETSGPTGELFF.

This clonotype was seen at least ten times. The CDR3 protein is CASSLGDRGGNEQFF. CDR3 DNA: TGTGCCAGCAGCTTAGGGGACAGGGGGGGCAATGAGCAGTTCTTC. The rearrangement links TRBV7-9 to TRBJ2-1, with 11 bases lining up with TRBD1. The CDR3 contains 15 residues. Losses at the gene ends were 1 base for V and 6 bases for J; bases not matched to a gene: 2. Germline CDR1 and CDR2: SEHNR and FQNEAQ (reference sequence).

This clonotype was seen ten or more times. V usage is TRBV30 and J usage is TRBJ2-5, with D maybe TRBD2 (5 bases). Per germline, CDR1 GTSNPN and CDR2 SVGIG (reference sequence). V lost 0 bases and J 4 bases, leaving 9 bases between the germline ends. The CDR3 is 13 amino acids. CDR3 coding DNA: TGTGCCTGGAGTGTACGACGGGGAGAGACCCAGTACTTC. This encodes CAWSVRRGETQYF.